These 26 T cell receptor beta chains were sequenced from one sample in a study of T cell responses to AZD1222 COVID-19 vaccine. Here immunoSEQ multiplex PCR was the method, and the copy in TCRdb shows in-frame clones only, minus some. The repertoire holds 140,000 to 150,000 clones, with approximately 88% as singletons. This specimen was peripheral blood, taken on day 0 of AZD1222 vaccination. All receptors derive from an adult in good health.

This chain joins TRBV18 and TRBJ2-6; a possible D gene is TRBD1 (6 bases). Germline V gene data show CDR1 as KGHSH and CDR2 as LQKENI. The CDR3 is made up of 17 amino acids. V shed 8 bases and J shed 0 bases, with 17 bases lying between them. The CDR3 sequence: CASLADRASSGANVLTF. In DNA form, the CDR3 reads TGTGCCAGCCTCGCGGACAGAGCAAGCTCTGGGGCCAACGTCCTGACTTTC.

The chain combines TRBV28 with TRBJ2-7, with 13 bases that match TRBD2. Germline trimming cut 5 bases from V and 5 bases from J; bases unmatched to any gene: 9. The germline V gene encodes CDR1 MDHEN and CDR2 SYDVKM. The CDR3 extends over 16 amino acids. CDR3 sequence reads: CASSTPTSGGADEQYF. The CDR3 DNA is TGTGCCAGCAGTACGCCAACTAGCGGGGGGGCGGACGAGCAGTACTTC.

This chain joins TRBV6-5 and TRBJ1-1, with D unresolved. The CDR3 spans 11 residues. Per germline, CDR1 MNHEY and CDR2 SVGAGI. The ends were cut back, 7 bases at V and 1 base at J, with 4 bases in the middle. The CDR3 loop is CASKKNTEAFF. DNA of the CDR3: TGTGCCAGCAAGAAGAACACTGAAGCTTTCTTT.

The chain combines TRBV5-1 with TRBJ1-1; D remains unclear. Germline V gives CDR1 SGHRS, CDR2 YFSETQ. V lost 0 bases and J lost 1, with 13 bases in between. This CDR3 has 16 amino acids. The CDR3 protein is CASSLEVLAANTEAFF. The CDR3 region has the DNA TGCGCCAGCAGCTTGGAGGTTTTAGCCGCGAACACTGAAGCTTTCTTT.

CDR3 bases: TGTGCCAGCTCACCAGGGCGCACTAGTGAAGCTTTCTTT. It translates to CASSPGRTSEAFF. The chain carries TRBV18 and TRBJ1-1; D is unclear. Trimming shortened V by 2 bases and J by 7 bases, and 11 bases separated the two germline ends. The CDR3 is 13 residues long. Germline assignment: CDR1 KGHSH and CDR2 LQKENI.

This chain uses TRBV6-5 with TRBJ2-1; TRBD1 agrees at 8 bases. Germline trimming cut 2 bases from V and 4 bases from J; bases unmatched to any gene: 4. CDR1 and CDR2 (germline): MNHEY, SVGAGI. The CDR3 extends over 15 amino acids. DNA of the CDR3: TGTGCCAGCAGTTACCTGGGACAGGCTTACAATGAGCAGTTCTTC. Amino acid sequence: CASSYLGQAYNEQFF.

The J gene is TRBJ1-1, the V gene TRBV29-1; 7 bases are shared with TRBD1. The CDR3 contains 15 residues. Germline CDR1 is SQVTM and CDR2 is ANQGSEA. The J segment lost 2 bases and the V segment lost 3 bases, leaving 9 bases of the junction unmatched. The CDR3 protein is CSVDSGQESNTEAFF. The CDR3 DNA follows: TGCAGCGTTGACTCCGGACAGGAATCAAACACTGAAGCTTTCTTT.

V and J are TRBV19 and TRBJ2-5; a weak D match, TRBD1 (6 bases). Trimming removed 5 bases at V and 3 bases at J, with 13 bases between. Looked up from germline, CDR1 is LNHDA and CDR2 is SQIVND (reference sequence). The CDR3 has 14 residues. CDR3 region: CASSARTGKETQYF. The CDR3 nucleotides read TGTGCCAGTAGTGCCCGTACAGGGAAAGAGACCCAGTACTTC.

The chain has TRBV6-5 and TRBJ1-2; 7 positions match TRBD1. Germline V gene sequence: CDR1 MNHEY, CDR2 SVGAGI. V lost 10 bases, J lost 6 bases, and 14 bases stayed unmatched. The CDR3 length is 14 residues. CDR3 loop: CATAPGQSTDGYTF. The CDR3 DNA is TGTGCCACCGCGCCGGGACAGTCTACGGATGGCTACACCTTC.

The V call is TRBV7-8, the J call TRBJ2-6; a possible D gene is TRBD1 (6 bases). CDR3 size: 17 residues. Germline-derived CDR1 and CDR2 are SGHVS and FQNEAQ. V lost 8 bases and J lost 2, with 19 bases in between. Written as DNA, the CDR3 is TGTGCCAGCTCGAGTAGGGGACATAAAGCTGGGGCCAACGTCCTGACTTTC. Amino acids: CASSSRGHKAGANVLTF.

The rearrangement links TRBV5-5 to TRBJ1-4; weak D call: TRBD1 (5 bases). V was trimmed by 0 bases and J by 6 bases, leaving 9 bases between them. The CDR3 sequence is 14 residues long. Germline-derived CDR1 and CDR2 are SGHKS and YYEKEE (reference sequence). CDR3 sequence (DNA): TGTGCCAGCAGCTTGGGACAGATTGATGAAAAACTGTTTTTT. It yields the protein CASSLGQIDEKLFF.

The chain uses TRBV4-3 and TRBJ1-5; perhaps TRBD1 as D (6 bases). This CDR3 comprises 19 residues. Per germline, CDR1 LGHNA and CDR2 YSLEER. The germline V and J ends were trimmed by 0 bases and 0 bases, with 18 bases remaining between them. The CDR3 coding sequence is TGCGCCAGCAGCCAAGATGTAGGAACAGGGCTAGATAGCAATCAGCCCCAGCATTTT. This codes for CASSQDVGTGLDSNQPQHF.

The sample holds a few counts of this clone. The chain carries TRBV15 and TRBJ1-5; D possibly corresponds to TRBD1 (6 bases). Trimming cost V 2 bases and J 6 bases, with 14 bases left between them. The CDR3 runs 15 residues. CDR1 and CDR2 (germline): LNHNV, YYDKDF (reference sequence). In DNA form, the CDR3 reads TGTGCCACCAGCAGATTCCCCACCAGGGGTCAGCCCCAGCATTTT. Translating it yields CATSRFPTRGQPQHF.

The rearrangement links TRBV2 to TRBJ1-5; tentatively, D is TRBD1 (5 bases). Germline CDR1 is SNHLY and CDR2 is FYNNEI. Deletions cut 5 bases from V and 7 bases from J, with 15 bases between. CDR3 length: 14 amino acids. The CDR3 sequence is CASSPLGGLQPQHF. CDR3 nucleotide sequence: TGTGCCAGCAGTCCATTGGGGGGGTTGCAGCCCCAGCATTTT.

V and J are TRBV6-2 or TRBV6-3 and TRBJ1-2, with D unclear. CDR1 is MNHEY and CDR2 is SVGEGT in the germline V gene. CDR3 length: 18 amino acids. Trimming removed 2 bases at V and 3 bases at J, with 22 bases between. The CDR3 DNA follows: TGTGCCAGCAGTTACACCGCCCGGAGTACGACCCGATACTATGGCTACACCTTC. Translating gives CASSYTARSTTRYYGYTF.

This clone was detected only once. The chain has TRBV3-1 (or the pseudogene TRBV3-2) and TRBJ2-7; a weak D match, TRBD2 (6 bases). Germline V gives CDR1 LGHDT, CDR2 YNNKEL (reference sequence). Deletions cut 1 base from V and 7 bases from J, with 11 bases between. This CDR3 is 13 amino acids long. The CDR3 DNA follows: TGTGCCAGCAGCCAAGTGAGGGACTCAGAGCAGTACTTC. Protein product: CASSQVRDSEQYF.

The rearrangement uses TRBV2 and TRBJ2-5; 12 nucleotides align to TRBD1. The length of the CDR3 is 15 residues. Germline V gene data show CDR1 as SNHLY and CDR2 as FYNNEI. J was trimmed by 4 bases and V by 6 bases; bases with no gene match: 6. The CDR3 sequence is CASSKGTGGLETQYF. The CDR3 DNA is TGTGCCAGCAGCAAAGGGACAGGGGGCTTAGAGACCCAGTACTTC. Looking up the rest from reference TRBV2 and TRBJ2-5 gives the full variable domain: EPEVTQTPSHQVTQMGQEVILRCVPISNHLYFYWYRQILGQKVEFLVSFYNNEISEKSEIFDDQFSVERPDGSNFTLKIRSTKLEDSAMYFCASSKGTGGLETQYFGPGTRLLVL.

J is TRBJ2-1 and V is TRBV4-2; D is tentatively TRBD1 or TRBD2 (6 bases each). CDR1 is LGHNA, CDR2 YNFKEQ, per germline. Trimming removed 2 bases at V and 9 bases at J, with 17 bases between. This CDR3 has 15 residues. Here the CDR3 reads CASSQNPGAAVEQFF. The CDR3 DNA reads TGTGCCAGCAGCCAAAATCCGGGGGCGGCGGTTGAGCAGTTCTTC.

V usage is TRBV29-1 and J usage is TRBJ1-5; 9 bases are shared with TRBD1. The junction had 7 bases not matched to a gene; V was cut back by 7 bases and J by 6 bases. Germline CDR1 SQVTM, CDR2 ANQGSEA. This CDR3 contains 13 residues. The CDR3 region is CSARTGGFQPQHF. The CDR3 bases are TGCAGCGCCCGAACAGGGGGCTTTCAGCCCCAGCATTTT. The full variable domain, rest sourced from reference TRBV29-1 and TRBJ1-5, is SAVISQKPSRDICQRGTSLTIQCQVDSQVTMMFWYRQQPGQSLTLIATANQGSEATYESGFVIDKFPISRPNLTFSTLTVSNMSPEDSSIYLCSARTGGFQPQHFGDGTRLSIL.

The chain carries TRBV4-1 and TRBJ1-5, with no clear D. The V and J ends lost 2 bases and 5 bases respectively, with 22 bases between them. This CDR3 is built from 18 residues. Germline V CDR1 and CDR2: MGHRA, YSYEKL. As DNA, the CDR3 is TGCGCCAGCAGCCAAAGGCCCTCCGACGACACCCGCGATCAGCCCCAGCATTTT. It is translated as CASSQRPSDDTRDQPQHF.

The chain couples TRBV27 to TRBJ1-1; D not certain. The CDR3 is 13 residues long. The germline CDR1 and CDR2 sequences are MNHEY and SMNVEV (reference sequence). V was trimmed by 3 bases and J by 2 bases, leaving 7 bases between them. Written as DNA, the CDR3 is TGTGCCAGCAGTTTTAACCGAAACACTGAAGCTTTCTTT. Translation: CASSFNRNTEAFF.

This rearrangement joins TRBV5-4 to TRBJ1-1, with no clear D. Per germline, CDR1 SGHNT and CDR2 YYREEE (reference sequence). V gave up 2 bases and J gave up 2 bases, with 10 bases separating them. The CDR3 runs 14 residues. The CDR3 here is CASSLYVGNTEAFF. CDR3 nucleotides: TGTGCCAGCAGCTTATACGTGGGAAACACTGAAGCTTTCTTT.

This clone came up a few times. The V and J genes are TRBV3-1 (or the pseudogene TRBV3-2) and TRBJ1-2, with a weak D call TRBD1 (6 bases). This CDR3 contains 15 residues. The germline gives CDR1 LGHDT, CDR2 YNNKEL (reference sequence). The V gene lost 4 bases and the J gene lost 3 bases, with 15 bases spanning the gap. In nucleotides, the CDR3 is TGTGCCAGCAGCCTCTCAGAGGGGACACACTATGGCTACACCTTC. Encoded protein: CASSLSEGTHYGYTF.

The rearrangement joins TRBV27 to TRBJ1-5; D gene unclear. Trimming cost V 2 bases and J 5 bases, with 10 bases left between them. This CDR3 contains 14 residues. Per germline, CDR1 MNHEY and CDR2 SMNVEV (reference sequence). CDR3: CASSLELQDQPQHF. The CDR3 nucleotides are TGTGCCAGCAGTTTAGAGCTTCAGGATCAGCCCCAGCATTTT.

The CDR3 spells CASSFGQGDGYTF. CDR3 nucleotides: TGTGCCAGCAGCTTCGGACAGGGTGATGGCTACACCTTC. V usage is TRBV11-1 and J usage is TRBJ1-2; 8 bases match TRBD1. Germline V gene lookup returns CDR1 SGHAT and CDR2 FQDESV (reference sequence). Trimming at V came to 3 bases and at J to 6 bases, leaving 3 bases not matched to a gene. The length of the CDR3 is 13 residues.

The rearrangement links TRBV27 to TRBJ1-2; tentative D call: TRBD1 (5 bases). The CDR3 consists of 13 residues. V shed 6 bases and J shed 10 bases, with 18 bases lying between them. Germline V lookup: CDR1 MNHEY, CDR2 SMNVEV (reference sequence). CDR3 amino acids: CASSRSLGAPYTF. CDR3 nucleotides: TGTGCCAGCAGCCGATCCTTAGGGGCTCCCTACACCTTC.